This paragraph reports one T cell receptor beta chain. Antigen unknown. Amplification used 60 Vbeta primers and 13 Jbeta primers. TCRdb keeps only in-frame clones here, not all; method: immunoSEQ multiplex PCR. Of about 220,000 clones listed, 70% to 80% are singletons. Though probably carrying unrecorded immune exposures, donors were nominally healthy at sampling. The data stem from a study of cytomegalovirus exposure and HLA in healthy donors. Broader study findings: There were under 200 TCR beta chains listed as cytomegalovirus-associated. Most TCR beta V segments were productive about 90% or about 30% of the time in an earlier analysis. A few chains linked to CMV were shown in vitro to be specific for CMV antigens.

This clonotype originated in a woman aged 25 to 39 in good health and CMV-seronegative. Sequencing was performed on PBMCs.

The CDR3 loop is CASSVPDWNNEQFF. The DNA of the CDR3 is TGTGCCAGCAGCGTTCCTGACTGGAACAATGAGCAGTTCTTC. The rearrangement uses TRBV7-8 and TRBJ2-1; D is undetermined. V shed 5 bases and J shed 5 bases, with 13 bases lying between them. In germline, CDR1 is SGHVS, CDR2 FQNEAQ. The length of the CDR3 is 14 residues.